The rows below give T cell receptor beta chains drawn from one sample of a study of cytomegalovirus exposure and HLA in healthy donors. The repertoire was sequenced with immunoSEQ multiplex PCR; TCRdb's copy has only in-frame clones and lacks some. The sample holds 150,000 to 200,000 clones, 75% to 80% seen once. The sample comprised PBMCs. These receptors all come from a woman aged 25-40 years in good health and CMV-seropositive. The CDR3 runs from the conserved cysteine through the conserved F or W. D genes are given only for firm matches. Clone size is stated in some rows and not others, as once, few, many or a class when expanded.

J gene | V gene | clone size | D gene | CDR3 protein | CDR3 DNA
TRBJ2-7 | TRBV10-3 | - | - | CAISVSGTTYEQYF | TGTGCCATCAGTGTGTCCGGGACAACATACGAGCAGTACTTC
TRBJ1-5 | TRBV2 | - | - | CASSGGGGLYQPQHF | TGTGCCAGCAGCGGCGGGGGAGGGTTATATCAGCCCCAGCATTTT
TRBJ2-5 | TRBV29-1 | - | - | CSVGRNQETQYF | TGCAGCGTTGGCAGGAACCAAGAGACCCAGTACTTC
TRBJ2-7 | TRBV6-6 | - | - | CASNEVYRSYEQYF | TGTGCCAGCAATGAGGTTTACAGGAGTTACGAGCAGTACTTC
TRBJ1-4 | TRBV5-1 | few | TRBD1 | CASSPGTVGEKLFF | TGCGCCAGCAGCCCCGGGACAGTCGGCGAAAAACTGTTTTTT
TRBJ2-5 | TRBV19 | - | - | CASRQALQETQYF | TGTGCCAGCCGACAGGCGCTACAAGAGACCCAGTACTTC
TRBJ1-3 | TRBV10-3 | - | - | CAINAGSSGNTIYF | TGTGCCATCAATGCAGGAAGCTCTGGAAACACCATATATTTT
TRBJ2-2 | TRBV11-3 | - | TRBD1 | CASSFTATGRGTGELFF | TGTGCCAGCAGCTTCACCGCGACAGGGAGAGGCACCGGGGAGCTGTTTTTT
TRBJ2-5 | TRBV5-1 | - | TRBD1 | CASSLVQGDGSQYF | TGCGCCAGCAGCTTGGTACAGGGGGACGGGTCCCAGTACTTC
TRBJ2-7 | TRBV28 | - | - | CASSPPGVGEQYF | TGTGCCAGCAGCCCCCCGGGAGTAGGCGAGCAGTACTTC
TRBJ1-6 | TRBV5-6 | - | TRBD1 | CASSSKQGGSYNSPLHF | TGTGCCAGCAGCTCCAAGCAGGGGGGATCCTATAATTCACCCCTCCACTTT
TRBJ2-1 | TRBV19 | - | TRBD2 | CASSIGSGSRNEQFF | TGTGCCAGTAGTATCGGTAGCGGGAGCAGGAATGAGCAGTTCTTC
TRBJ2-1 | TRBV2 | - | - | CASSEEGGLGNEQFF | TGTGCCAGCAGTGAAGAGGGGGGGTTGGGGAATGAGCAGTTCTTC
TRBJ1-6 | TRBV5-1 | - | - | CASRDSGSGNSPLHF | TGCGCCAGCCGGGATAGTGGGTCGGGTAATTCACCCCTCCACTTT
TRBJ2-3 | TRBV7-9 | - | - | CASSFVLEGDTQYF | TGTGCCAGCAGCTTTGTACTGGAGGGGGATACGCAGTATTTT
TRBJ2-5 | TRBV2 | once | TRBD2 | CASRGGLAGVETQYF | TGTGCCAGCAGAGGCGGACTAGCGGGCGTAGAGACCCAGTACTTC
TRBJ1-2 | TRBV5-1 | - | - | CASSLETASYGYTF | TGCGCCAGCAGCTTGGAGACAGCGTCCTATGGCTACACCTTC
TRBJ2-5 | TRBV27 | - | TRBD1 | CASSWDRNQQYF | TGTGCCAGCAGTTGGGACAGAAATCAGCAGTACTTC
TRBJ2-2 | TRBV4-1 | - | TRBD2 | CASSQEDDRGRANTGELFF | TGCGCCAGCAGCCAAGAAGACGACCGCGGGAGAGCCAACACCGGGGAGCTGTTTTTT
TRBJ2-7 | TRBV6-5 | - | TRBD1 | CASSRSWDRNDEQYF | TGTGCCAGCAGTCGAAGCTGGGACAGAAACGACGAGCAGTACTTC
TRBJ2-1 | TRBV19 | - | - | CASSIANEQFF | TGTGCCAGTAGTATAGCGAATGAGCAGTTCTTC
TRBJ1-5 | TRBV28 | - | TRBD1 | CASSPHRGSGAQPQHF | TGTGCCAGCAGTCCTCACAGGGGGAGTGGTGCTCAGCCCCAGCATTTT
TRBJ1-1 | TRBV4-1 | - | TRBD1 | CASSRGGQGNTEAFF | TGCGCCAGCAGCCGGGGGGGACAGGGGAACACTGAAGCTTTCTTT
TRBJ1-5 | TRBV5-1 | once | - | CASSSGQGTGNQPQHF | TGCGCCAGCAGCAGCGGCCAGGGGACCGGTAATCAGCCCCAGCATTTT
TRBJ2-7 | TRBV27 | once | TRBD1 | CASSPPGQGVREQYF | TGTGCCAGCAGTCCGCCGGGACAGGGTGTACGCGAGCAGTACTTC
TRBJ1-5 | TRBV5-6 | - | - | CASRSTANPNQPQHF | TGTGCCAGCCGATCGACAGCGAATCCTAATCAGCCCCAGCATTTT
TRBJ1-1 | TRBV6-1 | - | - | CASSDWTAEAFF | TGTGCCAGCAGTGATTGGACAGCTGAAGCTTTCTTT
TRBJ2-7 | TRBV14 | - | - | CASSQESYEQYF | TGTGCCAGCAGCCAAGAGAGTTACGAGCAGTACTTC
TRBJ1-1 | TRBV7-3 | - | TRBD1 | CASSRQGEDTEAFF | TGTGCCAGCAGCCGACAGGGGGAGGACACTGAAGCTTTCTTT
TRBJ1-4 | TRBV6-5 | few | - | CASSRRVDEKLFF | TGTGCCAGCAGTCGCAGGGTTGATGAAAAACTGTTTTTT
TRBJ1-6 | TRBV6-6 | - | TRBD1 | CAARQGDNLNSPLHF | TGTGCCGCCCGACAGGGGGACAATTTGAATTCACCCCTCCACTTT
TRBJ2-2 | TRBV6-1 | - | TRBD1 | CASSEEPGGFLSGELFF | TGTGCCAGCAGTGAAGAGCCAGGGGGATTCTTGTCCGGGGAGCTGTTTTTT
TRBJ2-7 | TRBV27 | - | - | CASSSTIREIYEQYF | TGTGCCAGCAGTTCTACAATCCGGGAGATCTACGAGCAGTACTTC
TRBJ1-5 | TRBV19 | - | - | CASSQAGPFQPQHF | TGTGCCAGTAGTCAGGCAGGGCCGTTTCAGCCCCAGCATTTT
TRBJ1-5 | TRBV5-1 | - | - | CAKSIDRPLSQHF | TGCGCCAAAAGCATCGACAGGCCTTTGTCCCAGCATTTT